This T cell receptor beta chain was recovered during a study of OX40 agonist ivuxolimab in advanced cancers. Whole-study results and caveats: Among the least clonally expanded were partial responders at 0.1-3.0 mg/kg. Clonal expansion was seen in CD4+ and CD8+ blood T cells by week 6 at 0.1 to 3.0 mg/kg. Antigen targets of the expanded peripheral T cells went undetermined. Average numbers of expanded clones were greater in CD8+ T cells than in CD4+.

This clone came up once. What it binds is not known. The germline V gene has CDR1 SGHTA and CDR2 FQGNSA. The CDR3 runs 14 residues. V lost 1 base and J 0 bases, leaving 5 bases between the germline ends. The repertoire was sequenced with immunoSEQ multiplex PCR; TCRdb's copy has only in-frame clones and lacks some. Of under 70,000 clones detected, 75% to 90% appear once; the ten largest clones hold about 2.1%. The sequence was obtained from an adult with an advanced solid tumor such as melanoma, head and neck, liver or kidney cancer. This chain links TRBV7-2 with TRBJ2-3; D remains unclear. The sequencing here drew on CD4+ or CD8+ T cells sorted from blood, taken in a trial of the OX40 agonist ivuxolimab. The CDR3 DNA reads TGTGCCAGCAGCTTAGTAACTAGCACAGATACGCAGTATTTT. Its protein is CASSLVTSTDTQYF.